The subject of this entry is one TCR beta chain. The target antigen is unknown. This sample's time point: week 47, end of study. A 20-mer mutant IDH1 peptide at 300 ug was injected subcutaneously with topical imiquimod. Weeks 1, 3, 5, 7, 11, 15, 19 and 23 were when patients received their eight vaccinations. Astrocytomas found in donors were new, WHO grade 3 or 4, IDH1-mutant and ATRX-lost. This sample stems from a study of a mutant IDH1 vaccine in newly diagnosed glioma. Study details: Pretreatment consisted of radiotherapy, temozolomide, or both, with most receiving both. The study's findings and limits: Across multiple MHC alleles, 93.3% of patients had vaccine-induced responses.

This table comes from immunoSEQ multiplex PCR, and its TCRdb copy is limited to in-frame clones, with some not included. The sample carries 56,000 or so clones, over 70% recorded once. Trimming shortened V by 0 bases and J by 6 bases, and 12 bases separated the two germline ends. Germline V gene sequence: CDR1 WSHSY, CDR2 SAAADI. This CDR3 comprises 15 residues. The chain recombines TRBV10-2 with TRBJ2-1, with D perhaps matching TRBD1 or TRBD2 (5 bases each). This TCR was sampled from a man over 45 with glioma. The specimen comprised PBMCs, sampled from a glioma patient whose treatment included an IDH1 peptide vaccine. CDR3 coding DNA: TGCGCCAGCAGTGAGTCGGGGACCCCTTCCAATGAGCAGTTCTTC. This encodes CASSESGTPSNEQFF.